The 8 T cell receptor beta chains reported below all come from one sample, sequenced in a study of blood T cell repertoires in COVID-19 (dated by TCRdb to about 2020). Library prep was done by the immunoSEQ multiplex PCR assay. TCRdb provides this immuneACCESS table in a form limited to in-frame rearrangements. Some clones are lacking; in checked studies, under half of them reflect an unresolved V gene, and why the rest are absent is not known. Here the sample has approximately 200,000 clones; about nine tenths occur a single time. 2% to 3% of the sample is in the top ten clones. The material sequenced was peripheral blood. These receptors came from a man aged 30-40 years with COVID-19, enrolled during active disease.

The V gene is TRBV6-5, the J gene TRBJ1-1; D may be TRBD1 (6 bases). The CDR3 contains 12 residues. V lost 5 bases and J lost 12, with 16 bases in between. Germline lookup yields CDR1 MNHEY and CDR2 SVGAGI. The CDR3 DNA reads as TGTGCCAGCAGTCCCCAAGGGGGATCGCCTTTCTTT. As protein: CASSPQGGSPFF.

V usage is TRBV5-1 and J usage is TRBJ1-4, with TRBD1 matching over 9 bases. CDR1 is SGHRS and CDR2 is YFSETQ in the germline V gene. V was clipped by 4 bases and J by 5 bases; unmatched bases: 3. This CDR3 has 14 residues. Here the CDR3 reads CASSLTGGNEKLFF. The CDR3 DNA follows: TGCGCCAGCAGCCTGACAGGGGGGAATGAAAAACTGTTTTTT.

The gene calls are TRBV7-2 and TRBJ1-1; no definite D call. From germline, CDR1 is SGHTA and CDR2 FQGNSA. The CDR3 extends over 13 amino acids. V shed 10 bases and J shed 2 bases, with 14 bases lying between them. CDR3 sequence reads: CATQPPGNTEAFF. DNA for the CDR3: TGTGCCACCCAACCCCCGGGTAACACTGAAGCTTTCTTT. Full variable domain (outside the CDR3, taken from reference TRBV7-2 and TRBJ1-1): GAGVSQSPSNKVTEKGKDVELRCDPISGHTALYWYRQSLGQGLEFLIYFQGNSAPDKSGLPSDRFSAERTGGSVSTLTIQRTQQEDSAVYLCATQPPGNTEAFFGQGTRLTVV.

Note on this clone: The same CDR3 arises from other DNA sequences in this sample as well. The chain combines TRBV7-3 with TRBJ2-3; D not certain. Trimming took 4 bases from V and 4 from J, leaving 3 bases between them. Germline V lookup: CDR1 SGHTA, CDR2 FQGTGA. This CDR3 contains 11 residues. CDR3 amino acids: CASSSADTQYF. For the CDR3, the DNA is TGTGCCAGCAGCTCGGCAGATACGCAGTATTTT.

CDR3 nucleotide sequence: TGTGCCAGCAGGACAGGGCCTCAAGAGACCCAGTACTTC. Translated, it gives CASRTGPQETQYF. The chain combines TRBV27 with TRBJ2-5; TRBD1 agrees at 7 bases. Germline CDR1 and CDR2: MNHEY and SMNVEV (reference sequence). The CDR3 is 13 amino acids. Unmatched junction bases numbered 3, after V lost 6 bases and J lost 2 bases.

The CDR3 DNA is TGTGCCAGCAGCGTAGAACAGGGTAGATCACCCCTCCACTTT. Translating gives CASSVEQGRSPLHF. The chain uses TRBV9 and TRBJ1-6; maybe TRBD1 (6 bases). This CDR3 has 14 amino acids. The germline CDR1 and CDR2 sequences are SGDLS and YYNGEE. The V end was cut by 0 bases, the J end by 10 bases, with 11 bases between.

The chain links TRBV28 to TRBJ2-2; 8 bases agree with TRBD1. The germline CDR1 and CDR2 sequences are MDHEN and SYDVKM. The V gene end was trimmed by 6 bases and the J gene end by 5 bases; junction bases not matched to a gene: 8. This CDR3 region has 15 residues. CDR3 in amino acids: CASSRGPYETGELFF. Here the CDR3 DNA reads TGTGCCAGCAGCAGGGGGCCATATGAGACCGGGGAGCTGTTTTTT.

CDR3 in amino acids: CASSQSISGDEAFF. For the CDR3, the DNA is TGCGCCAGCAGCCAATCGATCTCGGGGGATGAAGCTTTCTTT. The chain employs TRBV4-3 and TRBJ1-1; TRBD1 might be the D (5 bases). The CDR3 length is 14 residues. Germline V gene data show CDR1 as LGHNA and CDR2 as YSLEER. V gave up 2 bases and J gave up 7 bases, with 14 bases separating them.